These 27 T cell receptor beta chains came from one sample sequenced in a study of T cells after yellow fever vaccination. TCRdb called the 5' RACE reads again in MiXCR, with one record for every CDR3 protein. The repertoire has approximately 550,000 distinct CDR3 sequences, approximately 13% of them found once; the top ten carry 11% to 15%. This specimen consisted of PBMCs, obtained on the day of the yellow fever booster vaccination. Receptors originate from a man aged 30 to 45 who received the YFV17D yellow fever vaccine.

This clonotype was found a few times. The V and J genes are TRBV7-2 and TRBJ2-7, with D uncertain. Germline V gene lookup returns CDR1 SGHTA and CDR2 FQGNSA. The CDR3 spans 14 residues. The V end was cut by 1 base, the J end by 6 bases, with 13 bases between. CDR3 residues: CASSLGGSPIEQYF. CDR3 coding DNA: TGTGCCAGCAGCTTAGGGGGTAGCCCCATCGAGCAGTACTTC.

CDR3 in amino acids: CSAKKAGLGTEAFF. CDR3 sequence (DNA): TGCAGTGCTAAGAAGGCCGGACTGGGCACTGAAGCTTTCTTT. The chain is built from TRBV20-1 and TRBJ1-1, with unresolved D. Trimming cost V 4 bases and J 4 bases, with 16 bases left between them. Germline V CDR1 and CDR2: DFQATT, SNEGSKA (reference sequence). The CDR3 is made up of 14 amino acids.

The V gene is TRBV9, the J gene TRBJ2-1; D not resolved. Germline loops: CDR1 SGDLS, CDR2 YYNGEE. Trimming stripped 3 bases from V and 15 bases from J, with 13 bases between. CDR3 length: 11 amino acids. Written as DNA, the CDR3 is TGTGCCAGCAGCGAGCCCGGGCCTTTGTTCTTC. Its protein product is CASSEPGPLFF.

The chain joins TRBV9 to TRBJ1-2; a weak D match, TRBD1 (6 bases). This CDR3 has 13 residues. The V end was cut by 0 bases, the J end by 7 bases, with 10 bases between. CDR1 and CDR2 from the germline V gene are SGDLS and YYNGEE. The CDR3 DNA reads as TGTGCCAGCAGCGTAGCCCCCAGGGGTGGCTACACCTTC. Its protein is CASSVAPRGGYTF. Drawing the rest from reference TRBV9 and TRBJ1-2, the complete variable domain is DSGVTQTPKHLITATGQRVTLRCSPRSGDLSVYWYQQSLDQGLQFLIQYYNGEERAKGNILERFSAQQFPDLHSELNLSSLELGDSALYFCASSVAPRGGYTFGSGTRLTVV.

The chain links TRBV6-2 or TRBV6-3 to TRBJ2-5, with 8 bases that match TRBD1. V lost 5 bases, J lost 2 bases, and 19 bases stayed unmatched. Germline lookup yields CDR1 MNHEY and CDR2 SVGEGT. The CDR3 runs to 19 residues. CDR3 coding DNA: TGTGCCAGCAGTAAACCCAGGACAGGGAGCTTCGTCTCTCAAGAGACCCAGTACTTC. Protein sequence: CASSKPRTGSFVSQETQYF.

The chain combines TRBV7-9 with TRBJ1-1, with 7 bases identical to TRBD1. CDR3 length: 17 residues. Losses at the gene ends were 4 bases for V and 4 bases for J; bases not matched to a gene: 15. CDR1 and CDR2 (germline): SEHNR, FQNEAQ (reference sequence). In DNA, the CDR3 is TGTGCCAGCAGCTCCGGGGAGGCCAGGGGGATGTTCACTGAAGCTTTCTTT. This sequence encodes CASSSGEARGMFTEAFF.

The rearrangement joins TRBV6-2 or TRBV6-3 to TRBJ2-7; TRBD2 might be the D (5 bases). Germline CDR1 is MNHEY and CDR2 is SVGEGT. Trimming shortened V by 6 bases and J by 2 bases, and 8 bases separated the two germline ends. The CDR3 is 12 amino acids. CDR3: CASREDPYEQYF. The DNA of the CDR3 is TGTGCCAGCAGGGAGGATCCCTACGAGCAGTACTTC.

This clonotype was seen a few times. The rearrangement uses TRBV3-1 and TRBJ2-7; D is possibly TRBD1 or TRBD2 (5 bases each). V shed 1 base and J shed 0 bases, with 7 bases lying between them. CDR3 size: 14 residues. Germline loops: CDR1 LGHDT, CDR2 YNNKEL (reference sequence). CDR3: CASSQGDDSYEQYF. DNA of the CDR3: TGTGCCAGCAGCCAAGGGGACGACTCCTACGAGCAGTACTTC.

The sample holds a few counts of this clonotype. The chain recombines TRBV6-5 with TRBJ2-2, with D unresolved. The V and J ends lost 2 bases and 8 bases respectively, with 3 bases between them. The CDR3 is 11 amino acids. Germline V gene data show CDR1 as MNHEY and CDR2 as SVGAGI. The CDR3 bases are TGTGCCAGCAGTTACATAGGGGAGCTGTTTTTT. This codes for CASSYIGELFF.

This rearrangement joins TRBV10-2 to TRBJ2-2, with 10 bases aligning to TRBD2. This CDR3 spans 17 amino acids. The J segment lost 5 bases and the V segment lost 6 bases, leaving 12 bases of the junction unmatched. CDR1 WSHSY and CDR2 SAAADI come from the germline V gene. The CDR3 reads CASSLTRSGRDTGELFF. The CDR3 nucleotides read TGCGCCAGCAGCCTTACAAGAAGCGGGAGGGATACCGGGGAGCTGTTTTTT.

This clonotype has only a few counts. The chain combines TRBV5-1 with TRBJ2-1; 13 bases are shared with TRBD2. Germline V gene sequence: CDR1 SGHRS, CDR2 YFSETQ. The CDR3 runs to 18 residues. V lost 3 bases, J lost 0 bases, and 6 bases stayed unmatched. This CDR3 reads CASSSPLAGGSSYNEQFF. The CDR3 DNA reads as TGCGCCAGCAGCTCACCACTAGCGGGAGGGAGCTCCTACAATGAGCAGTTCTTC.

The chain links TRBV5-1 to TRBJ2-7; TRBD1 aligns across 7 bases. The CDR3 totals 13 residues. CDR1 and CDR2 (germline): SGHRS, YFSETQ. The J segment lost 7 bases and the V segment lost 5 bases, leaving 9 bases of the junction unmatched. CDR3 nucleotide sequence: TGCGCCAGCAGTCGTAGCGACAGGGAAGAGCAGTACTTC. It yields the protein CASSRSDREEQYF.

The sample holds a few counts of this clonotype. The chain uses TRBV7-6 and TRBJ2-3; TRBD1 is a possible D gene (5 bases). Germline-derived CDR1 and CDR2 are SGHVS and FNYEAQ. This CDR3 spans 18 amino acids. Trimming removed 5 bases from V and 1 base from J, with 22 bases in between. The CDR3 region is CASSVPRKGAGGTDTQYF. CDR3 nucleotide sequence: TGTGCCAGCAGCGTTCCTCGAAAAGGGGCCGGCGGCACAGATACGCAGTATTTT.

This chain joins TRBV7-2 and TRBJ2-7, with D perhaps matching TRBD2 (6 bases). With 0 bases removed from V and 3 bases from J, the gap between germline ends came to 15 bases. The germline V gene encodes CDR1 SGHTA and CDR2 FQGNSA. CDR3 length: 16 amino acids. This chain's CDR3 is CASSLAPSARVYEQYF. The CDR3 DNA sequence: TGTGCCAGCAGCTTAGCTCCTAGCGCCCGGGTCTACGAGCAGTACTTC. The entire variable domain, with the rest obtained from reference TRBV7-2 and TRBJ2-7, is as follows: GAGVSQSPSNKVTEKGKDVELRCDPISGHTALYWYRQSLGQGLEFLIYFQGNSAPDKSGLPSDRFSAERTGGSVSTLTIQRTQQEDSAVYLCASSLAPSARVYEQYFGPGTRLTVT.

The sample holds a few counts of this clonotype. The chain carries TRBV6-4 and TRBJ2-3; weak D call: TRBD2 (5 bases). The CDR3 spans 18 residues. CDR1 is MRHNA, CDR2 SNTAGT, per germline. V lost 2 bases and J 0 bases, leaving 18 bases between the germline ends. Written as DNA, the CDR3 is TGTGCCAGCAGTGACCCAGCCCCGAGGGCAACTAGCACAGATACGCAGTATTTT. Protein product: CASSDPAPRATSTDTQYF.

The CDR3 here is CASSVAMGYADTQYF. The CDR3 bases are TGTGCCAGCAGTGTTGCGATGGGGTACGCAGATACGCAGTATTTT. The V and J genes are TRBV2 and TRBJ2-3; D is unclear. The CDR3 sequence is 15 residues long. Germline-derived CDR1 and CDR2 are SNHLY and FYNNEI. Trimming removed 4 bases from V and 4 bases from J, with 15 bases in between.

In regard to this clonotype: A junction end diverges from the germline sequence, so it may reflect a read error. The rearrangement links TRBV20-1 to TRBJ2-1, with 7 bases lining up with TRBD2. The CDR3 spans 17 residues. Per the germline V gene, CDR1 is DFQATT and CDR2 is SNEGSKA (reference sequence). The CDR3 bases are TGCTGTGCTAGAGATCGAGAGCGGGAATACTCCTACAATGAGCAGTTCTTC. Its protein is CCARDREREYSYNEQFF.

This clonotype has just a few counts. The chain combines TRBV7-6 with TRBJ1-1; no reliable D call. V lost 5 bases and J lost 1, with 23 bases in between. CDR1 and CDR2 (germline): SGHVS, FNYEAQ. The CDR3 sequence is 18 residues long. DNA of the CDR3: TGTGCCAGCAGCCTCCGCTCGCCGCGATGGGAGGGGAACACTGAAGCTTTCTTT. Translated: CASSLRSPRWEGNTEAFF.

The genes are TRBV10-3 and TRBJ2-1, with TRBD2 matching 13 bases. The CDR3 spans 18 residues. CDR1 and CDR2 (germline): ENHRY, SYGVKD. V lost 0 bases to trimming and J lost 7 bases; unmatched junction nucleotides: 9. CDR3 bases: TGTGCCATCAGTGAGTCGACTAGCGGGAGGAACCCCCAGAATGAGCAGTTCTTC. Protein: CAISESTSGRNPQNEQFF.

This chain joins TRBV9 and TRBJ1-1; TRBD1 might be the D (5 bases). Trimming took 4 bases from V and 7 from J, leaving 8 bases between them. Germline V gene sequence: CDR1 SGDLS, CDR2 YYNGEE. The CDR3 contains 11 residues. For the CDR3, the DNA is TGTGCCAGCAGCCGGGACGGTGAAGCTTTCTTT. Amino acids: CASSRDGEAFF.

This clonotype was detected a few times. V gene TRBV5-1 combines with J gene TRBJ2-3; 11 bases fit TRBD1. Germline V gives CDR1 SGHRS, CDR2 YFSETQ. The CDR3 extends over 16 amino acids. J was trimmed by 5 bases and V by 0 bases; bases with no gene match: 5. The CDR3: CASSLEGQGARDTQYF. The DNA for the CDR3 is TGCGCCAGCAGCTTGGAAGGACAGGGGGCGAGAGATACGCAGTATTTT.

In DNA form, the CDR3 reads TGCAGTGCTAGAGATCTGGCTGGCAATCAGCCCCAGCATTTT. This encodes CSARDLAGNQPQHF. The chain is built from TRBV20-1 and TRBJ1-5; D ambiguous. Germline CDR1 is DFQATT and CDR2 is SNEGSKA (reference sequence). With 0 bases removed from V and 2 bases from J, the gap between germline ends came to 8 bases. The CDR3 has 14 amino acids.

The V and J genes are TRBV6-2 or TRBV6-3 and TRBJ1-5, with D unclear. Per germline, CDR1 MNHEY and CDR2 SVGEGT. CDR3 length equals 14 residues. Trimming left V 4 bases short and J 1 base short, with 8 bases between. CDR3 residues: CASSWTGSNQPQHF. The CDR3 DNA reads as TGTGCCAGCAGTTGGACCGGCAGCAATCAGCCCCAGCATTTT.

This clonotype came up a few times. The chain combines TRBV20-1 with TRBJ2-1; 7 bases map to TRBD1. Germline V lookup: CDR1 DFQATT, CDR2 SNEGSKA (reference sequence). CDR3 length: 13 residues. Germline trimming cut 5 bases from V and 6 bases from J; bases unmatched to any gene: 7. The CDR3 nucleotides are TGCAGTGCTCAAGGACAGGTACTCAATGAGCAGTTCTTC. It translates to CSAQGQVLNEQFF.

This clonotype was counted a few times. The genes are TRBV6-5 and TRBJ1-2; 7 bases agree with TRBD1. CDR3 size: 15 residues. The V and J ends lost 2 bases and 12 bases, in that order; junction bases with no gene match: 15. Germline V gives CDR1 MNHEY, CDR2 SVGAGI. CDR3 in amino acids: CASSYMGIGTAIDTF. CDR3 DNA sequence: TGTGCCAGCAGTTACATGGGAATAGGGACAGCTATTGACACCTTC.

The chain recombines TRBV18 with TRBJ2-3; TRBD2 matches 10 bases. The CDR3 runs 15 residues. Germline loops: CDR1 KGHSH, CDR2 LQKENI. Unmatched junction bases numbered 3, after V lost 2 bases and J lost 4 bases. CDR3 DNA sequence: TGTGCCAGCTCACCAGAGACTAGCGGGCCAGATACGCAGTATTTT. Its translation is CASSPETSGPDTQYF.

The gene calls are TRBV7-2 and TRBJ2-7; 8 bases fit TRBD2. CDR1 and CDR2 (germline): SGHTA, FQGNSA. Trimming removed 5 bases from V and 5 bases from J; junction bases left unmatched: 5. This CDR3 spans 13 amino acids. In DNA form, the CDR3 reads TGTGCCAGCAGCCGGACTAGCATTAACGAGCAGTACTTC. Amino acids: CASSRTSINEQYF.